This is a list of T cell receptor beta chains from one sample in a study of blood T cell repertoires in COVID-19. Profiled with immunoSEQ multiplex PCR; TCRdb holds only in-frame clones, not every one. The sample lists around 300,000 clones; approximately 83% were seen once. The sequencing sample was made of peripheral blood. These receptors originate from a human donor in a cohort sampled during active COVID-19. The CDR3 runs from the conserved cysteine through the conserved F or W. The order of the fields is J gene, V gene, clone size, D gene, CDR3 protein, CDR3 DNA. The D gene is left open where the match is weak. Size is stated for part of the rows, as once, few or many counts, or as a class when the clone is expanded.

>TRBJ2-6|TRBV28|NA|NA
CASRKPGANVLTF
TGTGCCAGCAGAAAGCCTGGGGCCAACGTCCTGACTTTC
>TRBJ1-5|TRBV5-1|once|NA
CASSMGGDQPQHF
TGCGCCAGCAGCATGGGGGGCGATCAGCCCCAGCATTTT
>TRBJ2-7|TRBV5-1|NA|TRBD2
CASKKMGGGYEQYF
TGCGCCAGCAAGAAAATGGGCGGGGGGTACGAGCAGTACTTC
>TRBJ2-1|TRBV9|NA|NA
CASSVAGVVSNEQFF
TGTGCCAGCAGCGTAGCAGGGGTAGTGAGCAACGAGCAGTTCTTC
>TRBJ1-1|TRBV18|few|NA
CASQESLNTEAFF
TGTGCCAGCCAAGAAAGCCTGAACACTGAAGCTTTCTTT
>TRBJ1-1|TRBV7-9|few|NA
CASSLYGSNTEAFF
TGTGCCAGCAGCTTATATGGCTCGAACACTGAAGCTTTCTTT
>TRBJ2-3|TRBV7-2|NA|TRBD2
CASSLDRPRSGRFSDTQYF
TGTGCCAGCAGCTTAGACCGCCCCCGGAGCGGGAGGTTTTCAGATACGCAGTATTTT
>TRBJ1-5|TRBV27|few|NA
CASSFGGNQPQHF
TGTGCCAGCAGTTTTGGAGGCAATCAGCCCCAGCATTTT
>TRBJ1-1|TRBV28|NA|NA
CASSLQGGANTEAFF
TGTGCCAGCAGTTTACAAGGGGGGGCGAACACTGAAGCTTTCTTT
>TRBJ1-6|TRBV7-8|NA|NA
CASSLDGTRNSPLHF
TGTGCCAGCAGCTTAGACGGAACCAGGAATTCACCCCTCCACTTT
>TRBJ1-1|TRBV15|once|NA
CATSRDGWQVGMNTEAFF
TGTGCCACCAGCAGAGATGGATGGCAGGTTGGCATGAACACTGAAGCTTTCTTT
>TRBJ1-2|TRBV19|NA|NA
CAGGEGMGYTF
TGTGCCGGCGGAGAGGGTATGGGCTACACCTTC
>TRBJ2-7|TRBV5-5|NA|NA
CASSLRRSSYEQYF
TGTGCCAGCAGCTTGCGCAGAAGCTCCTACGAGCAGTACTTC
>TRBJ1-2|TRBV7-9|NA|TRBD1
CASSLRDRDYGYTF
TGTGCCAGCAGCTTAAGAGACAGGGACTATGGCTACACCTTC
>TRBJ2-3|TRBV6-5|NA|NA
CASKTRTDTQYF
TGTGCCAGCAAGACACGGACAGATACGCAGTATTTT
>TRBJ1-1|TRBV3-1/TRBV3-2|NA|TRBD1
CASSPRQGNTEAFF
TGTGCCAGCAGCCCCCGACAGGGAAACACTGAAGCTTTCTTT
>TRBJ1-6|TRBV7-6|NA|TRBD1
CASSFGDRVFDSPLHF
TGTGCCAGCAGCTTCGGGGACAGGGTGTTCGATTCACCCCTCCACTTT
>TRBJ2-1|TRBV7-6|NA|TRBD2
CASSDIRTSGWNEQFF
TGTGCCAGCAGCGATATCCGGACTAGCGGGTGGAATGAGCAGTTCTTC
>TRBJ2-7|TRBV27|NA|NA
CASSGGRYEQYF
TGTGCCAGCAGCGGCGGGCGGTACGAGCAGTACTTC
>TRBJ1-5|TRBV7-2|NA|NA
CASSLGTVSNQPQHF
TGTGCCAGCAGCTTAGGGACAGTAAGCAATCAGCCCCAGCATTTT
>TRBJ2-2|TRBV9|NA|NA
CASSLSRDSSNTGELFF
TGTGCCAGCAGCCTTTCTCGGGACTCCTCGAACACCGGGGAGCTGTTTTTT
>TRBJ1-2|TRBV7-2|NA|NA
CASSLAREYNYGYTF
TGTGCCAGCAGCTTAGCCAGGGAATATAACTATGGCTACACCTTC
>TRBJ2-4|TRBV29-1|NA|TRBD1
CSVTGGKNIQYF
TGCAGCGTTACAGGGGGGAAAAACATTCAGTACTTC
>TRBJ2-7|TRBV11-2|once|TRBD2
CASSFQTSGSYEQYF
TGTGCCAGCAGCTTCCAGACTAGCGGGAGCTACGAGCAGTACTTC
>TRBJ1-5|TRBV28|NA|NA
CASSFSYQPQHF
TGTGCCAGCAGCTTCAGTTATCAGCCCCAGCATTTT
>TRBJ1-1|TRBV6-5|NA|NA
CASNYQGSTEAFF
TGTGCCAGCAATTATCAGGGATCCACTGAAGCTTTCTTT
>TRBJ2-1|TRBV6-5|NA|NA
CASSEDKGFNEQFF
TGTGCCAGCTCGGAAGATAAGGGGTTCAATGAGCAGTTCTTC
>TRBJ2-7|TRBV3-1/TRBV3-2|NA|NA
CASSPTTGFGEQYF
TGTGCCAGCAGCCCGACGACAGGATTTGGCGAGCAGTACTTC
>TRBJ2-7|TRBV4-1|NA|TRBD2
CASSQSIVPGLALLSSYEQYF
TGCGCCAGCAGCCAAAGCATAGTCCCGGGACTAGCGCTATTGAGCTCCTACGAGCAGTACTTC
>TRBJ2-1|TRBV27|NA|NA
CASSLGAGSRGNEQFF
TGTGCCAGCAGTTTAGGGGCCGGGAGCAGGGGGAATGAGCAGTTCTTC
>TRBJ2-5|TRBV18|NA|TRBD2
CASSNYGTKETQYF
TGTGCCAGCTCAAACTACGGGACTAAAGAGACCCAGTACTTC
>TRBJ2-7|TRBV15|NA|TRBD1
CATSTGYNEQYF
TGTGCCACCTCGACAGGGTACAACGAGCAGTACTTC
>TRBJ2-4|TRBV5-6|NA|NA
CASSFAGGVTSKNIQYF
TGTGCCAGCAGCTTCGCCGGGGGAGTCACCTCCAAAAACATTCAGTACTTC
>TRBJ2-1|TRBV11-1|NA|NA
CASSLDRGYNEQFF
TGTGCCAGCAGCTTAGATAGGGGCTACAATGAGCAGTTCTTC
>TRBJ1-1|TRBV5-1|NA|NA
CASSLEHSYTEAFF
TGCGCCAGCAGCTTGGAGCACAGCTACACTGAAGCTTTCTTT
>TRBJ2-5|TRBV4-2|NA|NA
CASSQLSVGGGETQYF
TGTGCCAGCAGCCAACTCTCAGTGGGAGGGGGAGAGACCCAGTACTTC
>TRBJ1-3|TRBV3-1/TRBV3-2|once|NA
CASRETASSGNTIYF
TGTGCCAGCAGAGAGACAGCATCCTCTGGAAACACCATATATTTT
>TRBJ1-2|TRBV6-5|NA|TRBD1
CASRTDRGRGGYTF
TGTGCCAGCAGGACCGACAGGGGGCGAGGAGGCTACACCTTC
>TRBJ1-4|TRBV3-1/TRBV3-2|NA|NA
CATSRGTNEKLFF
TGTGCCACCAGCAGAGGAACTAATGAAAAACTGTTTTTT
>TRBJ2-7|TRBV28|few|NA
CASRNSGTASYEQYF
TGTGCCAGCAGGAACTCGGGAACAGCCTCCTACGAGCAGTACTTC
>TRBJ1-1|TRBV20-1|NA|NA
CSAKGPPEAFF
TGCAGTGCTAAGGGGCCCCCTGAAGCTTTCTTT
>TRBJ1-5|TRBV24-1|NA|NA
CATSDATNQPQHF
TGTGCCACCAGTGATGCAACTAATCAGCCCCAGCATTTT